This TCR beta chain was obtained from a study of T cells in Graves' hyperthyroidism and ophthalmopathy. Findings and caveats of the study: Patients with ophthalmopathy were separated from those with stable hyperthyroidism by a 13 V-J model. Blood also held most thyroid clonotypes expanded beyond 0.001.

Individuals with ophthalmopathy presented a Clinical Activity Score of at least 3, a NOSPECS grade of at least 4 and a duration under 3 months. PBMCs were derived from under 13 ml fresh peripheral blood. In its sample, this clonotype was seen a few times. The antigen is unknown. RNA transcripts provided the source from which TCR beta CDR3 regions were amplified. A first-round RT-PCR of the TCR CDR3 used the HTBI primer set. A single record per CDR3 protein comes from TCRdb applying MiXCR to the multiplex PCR reads. The table lists about 380,000 distinct CDR3 sequences, roughly 20% of them singletons, with about 38% in the top ten. Trimming cost V 5 bases and J 2 bases, with 10 bases left between them. The CDR3 is made up of 13 amino acids. Germline CDR1 MNHEY, CDR2 SMNVEV (reference sequence).

The sequenced material came from blood. This TCR derives from a man between 18 and 35 years old with Graves' ophthalmopathy. The chain is built from TRBV27 and TRBJ2-7; tentatively, D is TRBD2 (6 bases). The CDR3 bases are TGTGCCAGCAGTCGGAGGGCGCCCTACGAGCAGTACTTC. The encoded protein is CASSRRAPYEQYF.